The present T cell receptor (beta chain) was sequenced within a study of T cell changes during pregnancy in multiple sclerosis. Profiled with immunoSEQ multiplex PCR; TCRdb holds only in-frame clones, not every one. The table shows tens of thousands of clones, with approximately 91% occurring only once. Germline loops: CDR1 LNHDA, CDR2 SQIVND (reference sequence). CDR3 size: 11 residues. The V end was cut by 8 bases, the J end by 7 bases, with 11 bases between. The sequence was obtained from a female donor with multiple sclerosis, enrolled in a pregnancy study. V usage is TRBV19 and J usage is TRBJ1-1; D may be TRBD1 (6 bases). This specimen consisted of CD4+ T cells from peripheral blood mononuclear cells, obtained in the second trimester of pregnancy. CDR3 sequence (DNA): TGTGCCAGTTACCGGGACAATGAAGCTTTCTTT. This gives the protein CASYRDNEAFF.